This is a list of T cell receptor beta chains from one sample in a study of shared T cell receptors in the human thymus. Assay: immunoSEQ multiplex PCR; the TCRdb copy retains only in-frame clones and omits some. The table lists over 450,000 clones, around 82% of them singletons. A further study also used this sample, focusing on human thymus T cells.

Source material: thymocytes. Receptors originate from a boy under two years old with a congenital heart defect. The conserved cysteine and the conserved F or W are not part of the CDR3 here. Fields, in order: D gene, J gene, V gene, CDR3 protein. A D gene is named only where the DNA matches it firmly.

NA	TRBJ1-5	TRBV4-2	ASSQVLRGTEGNQPQH
TRBD2	TRBJ2-3	TRBV5-4	ASSIRTSGTGTDTQY
TRBD2	TRBJ2-1	TRBV29-1	SVGLKGEREAHNEQF
TRBD2	TRBJ2-5	TRBV10-3	AISQREGQETQY
TRBD2	TRBJ2-5	TRBV5-5	ASSDEGLAGGETQY
TRBD1	TRBJ1-2	TRBV28	ASSFGRGLGGYT
TRBD2	TRBJ2-1	TRBV25-1	ASSTGLPYNEQF
NA	TRBJ2-1	TRBV18	ASSPDYCNEQF
TRBD1	TRBJ1-2	TRBV6-1	ASPGGRKGYT
NA	TRBJ1-5	TRBV7-8	ASSLWESGQPQH
NA	TRBJ1-2	TRBV21-1	ASSPQGGQNGYT
TRBD2	TRBJ2-7	TRBV28	ASSLNRSGETDQYPWY
NA	TRBJ2-3	TRBV11-3	ASSFREADTQY
TRBD1	TRBJ2-7	TRBV7-2	ASSLQKGTGGHEQY
NA	TRBJ2-1	TRBV6-4	ASSGANGEQF
TRBD2	TRBJ2-1	TRBV4-2	ASSQGGASGGLSSYNEQF
NA	TRBJ2-1	TRBV6-5	ASRAERGLGNEQF
TRBD2	TRBJ2-3	TRBV5-1	ASSLVASGRALLNPQY
TRBD1	TRBJ2-7	TRBV5-1	ASSLGGQGASYEQY
NA	TRBJ2-5	TRBV12-5	ASALRTEETQY
TRBD1	TRBJ2-5	TRBV5-6	ASSWDRVGETQY
TRBD2	TRBJ2-3	TRBV4-2	ASSQGTSGRAPPQY
NA	TRBJ2-3	TRBV14	ASSQVYSDTQY
NA	TRBJ1-5	TRBV9	ASSGEGDNQPQH
TRBD1	TRBJ2-7	TRBV7-8	ASSLAGTGEVYEQY
TRBD2	TRBJ2-1	TRBV9	ASSVGSGGSSYNEQF
TRBD2	TRBJ2-7	TRBV4-2	ASSQEQTSGLVEQY
NA	TRBJ1-5	TRBV27	ASSLGQDNQPQH